This T cell receptor beta chain was obtained from a study of blood T cell repertoires in COVID-19. Study in general: Nucleic acid was either cDNA or gDNA, and it came from T cells, B-cell-depleted T cells, or PBMCs.

Assay used: immunoSEQ multiplex PCR; TCRdb lists only in-frame clones, some missing. Of 160,000 or so clones detected, roughly 77% appear once; the ten largest clones hold 6.5%. Germline loops: CDR1 MNHEY, CDR2 SMNVEV (reference sequence). Trimming stripped 6 bases from V and 6 bases from J, with 12 bases between. The CDR3 contains 13 residues. The sequencing input was peripheral blood. J is TRBJ1-5 and V is TRBV27; perhaps TRBD1 as D (5 bases). The origin of this receptor is a man aged 70-80 years with active or convalescent COVID-19. The CDR3 nucleotides are TGTGCCAGCAGCCTAGGACAAAGTCAGCCCCAGCATTTT. Translation gives CASSLGQSQPQHF.